The present T cell receptor (beta chain) was sequenced within a study of beta chain features in type 1 diabetes. Study-wide points: PCR may have favored shorter templates equally in patients and controls.

Every isolated RNA sample was fully reverse transcribed, so sequencing captured expressed TCRB transcripts. Using immunoSEQ multiplex PCR, the repertoire was profiled, and TCRdb retains in-frame clones only, with some absent. The sample shows about 320,000 clones, 11% to 15% of them seen only once. It was one heparinised blood draw, averaging around 120 mL, that each donor gave. Central memory, naive, regulatory and stem cell-like memory CD4+ cells were sorted by CD45RO/CCR7/CD25/CD127/CD95/CD27. This clone was observed a handful of times. Its target is unknown. What was sequenced was central memory CD4+ T cells from blood. The TCR was taken from a young man in good health.

The DNA of the CDR3 is TGTGCCAGCAGCCCCCCAGCTAACTATGGCTACACCTTC. Translated: CASSPPANYGYTF. V is TRBV5-6 and J is TRBJ1-2; D gene unclear. The CDR3 has 13 residues. The germline gives CDR1 SGHDT, CDR2 YYEEEE. Trimming cost V 4 bases and J 0 bases, with 7 bases left between them.